The source of this T cell receptor (beta chain) is a study of CD8 T cells in ankylosing spondylitis. About this clonotype itself: Its antigen remains unknown.

The germline V gene encodes CDR1 SNHLY and CDR2 FYNNEI. The CDR3 has 14 amino acids. V dropped 8 bases and J dropped 0 bases, with 13 bases sitting between them. One entry per CDR3 protein results from TCRdb running MiXCR on the 5' RACE reads. Of around 770,000 distinct CDR3 sequences detected, 15% to 20% appear once; the ten largest clones hold about 19%. Study results and limitations: It was reported that disease-linked clones were significantly enriched in matched ankylosing spondylitis synovial fluid. Previously reported in reactive arthritis synovial fluid and blood were some of the motif variants. A motif of eight or nine highly homologous TCR beta variants was seen as apparently characteristic of ankylosing spondylitis blood.

The receptor was derived from a male donor with ankylosing spondylitis. The genes are TRBV2 and TRBJ2-5, with D perhaps assigned TRBD1 or TRBD2 (5 bases each). Sequencing input: blood, either unsorted or a sorted T cell fraction (not recorded which). DNA of the CDR3: TGTGCCAGCCGAGGGACGGTATACCAAGAGACCCAGTACTTC. It translates to CASRGTVYQETQYF. The variable domain in full, completed from reference TRBV2 and TRBJ2-5, reads EPEVTQTPSHQVTQMGQEVILRCVPISNHLYFYWYRQILGQKVEFLVSFYNNEISEKSEIFDDQFSVERPDGSNFTLKIRSTKLEDSAMYFCASRGTVYQETQYFGPGTRLLVL.